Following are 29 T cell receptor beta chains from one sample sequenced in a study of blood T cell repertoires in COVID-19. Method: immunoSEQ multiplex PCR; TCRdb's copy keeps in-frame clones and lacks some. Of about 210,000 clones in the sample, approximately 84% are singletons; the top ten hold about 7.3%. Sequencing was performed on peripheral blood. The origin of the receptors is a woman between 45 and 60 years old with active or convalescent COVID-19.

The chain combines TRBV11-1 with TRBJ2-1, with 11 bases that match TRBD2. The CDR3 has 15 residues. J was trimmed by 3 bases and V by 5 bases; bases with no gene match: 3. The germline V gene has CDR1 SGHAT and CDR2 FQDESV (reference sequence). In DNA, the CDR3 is TGTGCCAGCAGCAAACTAGCGGGAGACTACAATGAGCAGTTCTTC. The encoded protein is CASSKLAGDYNEQFF.

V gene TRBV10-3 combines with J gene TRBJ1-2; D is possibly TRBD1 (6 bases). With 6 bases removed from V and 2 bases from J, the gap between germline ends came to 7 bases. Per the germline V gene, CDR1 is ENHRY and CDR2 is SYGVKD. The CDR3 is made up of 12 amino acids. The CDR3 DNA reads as TGTGCCATCAGCAGGGGAAACTATGGCTACACCTTC. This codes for CAISRGNYGYTF.

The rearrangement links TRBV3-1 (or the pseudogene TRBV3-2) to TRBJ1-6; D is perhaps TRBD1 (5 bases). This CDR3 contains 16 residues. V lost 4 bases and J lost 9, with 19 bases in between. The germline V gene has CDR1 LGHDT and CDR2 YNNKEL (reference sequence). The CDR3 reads CASSPILGGESSPLHF. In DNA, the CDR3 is TGTGCCAGCAGCCCCATCCTGGGGGGAGAGAGTTCACCCCTCCACTTT.

The CDR3 loop reads CASSYLRQGSEQFF. CDR3 nucleotides: TGTGCCAGCAGTTACCTCCGGCAGGGTAGTGAGCAGTTCTTC. The gene calls are TRBV6-6 and TRBJ2-1; the D gene is possibly TRBD1 (5 bases). Trimming took 2 bases from V and 9 from J, leaving 14 bases between them. The germline V gene encodes CDR1 MNHNY and CDR2 SVGAGI (reference sequence). This CDR3 spans 14 amino acids.

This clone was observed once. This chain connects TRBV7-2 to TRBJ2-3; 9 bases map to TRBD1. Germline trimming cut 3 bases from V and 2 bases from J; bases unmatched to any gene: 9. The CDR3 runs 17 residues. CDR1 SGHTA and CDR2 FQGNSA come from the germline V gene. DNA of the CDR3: TGTGCCAGCAGCTTGGGGACAGGGAGGGTTAACACAGATACGCAGTATTTT. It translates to CASSLGTGRVNTDTQYF.

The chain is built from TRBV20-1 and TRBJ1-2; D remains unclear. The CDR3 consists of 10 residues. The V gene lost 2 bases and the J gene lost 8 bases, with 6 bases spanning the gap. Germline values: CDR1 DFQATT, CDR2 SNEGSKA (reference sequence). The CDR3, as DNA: TGCAGTGCTAGATTCGGGGGCTACACCTTC. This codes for CSARFGGYTF.

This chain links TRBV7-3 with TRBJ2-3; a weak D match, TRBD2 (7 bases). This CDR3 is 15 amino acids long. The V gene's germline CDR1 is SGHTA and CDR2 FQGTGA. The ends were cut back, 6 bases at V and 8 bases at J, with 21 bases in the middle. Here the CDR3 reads CASSTSGAGEGTQYF. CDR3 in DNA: TGTGCCAGCAGTACCTCGGGGGCCGGGGAGGGTACGCAGTATTTT.

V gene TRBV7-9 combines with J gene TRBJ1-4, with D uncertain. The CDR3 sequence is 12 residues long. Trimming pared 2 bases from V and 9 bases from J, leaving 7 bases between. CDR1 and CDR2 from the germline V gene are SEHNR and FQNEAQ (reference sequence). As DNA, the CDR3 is TGTGCCAGCAGCTTATATGAGCAAAAACTGTTTTTT. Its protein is CASSLYEQKLFF.

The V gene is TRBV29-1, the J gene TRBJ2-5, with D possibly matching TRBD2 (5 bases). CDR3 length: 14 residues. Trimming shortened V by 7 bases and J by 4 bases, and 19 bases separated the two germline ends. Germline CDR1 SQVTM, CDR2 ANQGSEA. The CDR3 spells CSAELGSWGETQYF. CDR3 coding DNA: TGCAGCGCCGAACTAGGATCATGGGGAGAGACCCAGTACTTC.

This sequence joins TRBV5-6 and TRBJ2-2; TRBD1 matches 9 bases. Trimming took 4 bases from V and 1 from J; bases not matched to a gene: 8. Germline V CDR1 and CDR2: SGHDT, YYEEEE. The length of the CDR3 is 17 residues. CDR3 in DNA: TGTGCCAGCAGCGGGATTCCGGGACAGGGGAACACCGGGGAGCTGTTTTTT. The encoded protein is CASSGIPGQGNTGELFF.

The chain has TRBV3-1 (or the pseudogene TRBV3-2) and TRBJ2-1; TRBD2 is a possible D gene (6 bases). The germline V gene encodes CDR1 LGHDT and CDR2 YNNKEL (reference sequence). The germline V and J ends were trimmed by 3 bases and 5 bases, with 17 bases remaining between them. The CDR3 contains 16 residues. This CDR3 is CASSHLAPSAHNEQFF. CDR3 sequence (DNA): TGTGCCAGCAGCCACCTAGCTCCTAGCGCACACAATGAGCAGTTCTTC.

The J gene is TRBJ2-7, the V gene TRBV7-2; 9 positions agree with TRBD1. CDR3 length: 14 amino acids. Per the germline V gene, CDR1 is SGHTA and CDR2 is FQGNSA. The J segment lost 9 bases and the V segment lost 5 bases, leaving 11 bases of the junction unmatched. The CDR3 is CASSQDRGGIGQYF. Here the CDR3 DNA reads TGTGCCAGCAGCCAGGACAGGGGCGGAATCGGGCAGTACTTC.

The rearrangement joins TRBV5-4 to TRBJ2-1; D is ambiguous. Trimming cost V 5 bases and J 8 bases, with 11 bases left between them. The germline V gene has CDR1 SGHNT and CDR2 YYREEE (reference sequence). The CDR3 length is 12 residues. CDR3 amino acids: CASRTPSDEQFF. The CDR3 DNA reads TGTGCCAGCAGGACTCCCTCGGATGAGCAGTTCTTC. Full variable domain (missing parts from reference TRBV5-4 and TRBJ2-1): ETGVTQSPTHLIKTRGQQVTLRCSSQSGHNTVSWYQQALGQGPQFIFQYYREEENGRGNFPPRFSGLQFPNYSSELNVNALELDDSALYLCASRTPSDEQFFGPGTRLTVL.

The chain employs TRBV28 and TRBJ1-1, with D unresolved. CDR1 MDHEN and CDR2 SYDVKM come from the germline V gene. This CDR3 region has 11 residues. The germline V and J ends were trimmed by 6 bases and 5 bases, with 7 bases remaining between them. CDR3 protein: CASRSLTEAFF. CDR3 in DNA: TGTGCCAGCAGGAGCTTAACTGAAGCTTTCTTT. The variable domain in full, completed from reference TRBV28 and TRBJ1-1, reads DVKVTQSSRYLVKRTGEKVFLECVQDMDHENMFWYRQDPGLGLRLIYFSYDVKMKEKGDIPEGYSVSREKKERFSLILESASTNQTSMYLCASRSLTEAFFGQGTRLTVV.

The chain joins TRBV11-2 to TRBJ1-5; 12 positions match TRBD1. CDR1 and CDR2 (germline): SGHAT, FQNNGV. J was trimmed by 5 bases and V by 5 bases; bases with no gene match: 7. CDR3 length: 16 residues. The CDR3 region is CASSPLGQGADQPQHF. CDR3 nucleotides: TGTGCCAGCAGCCCCTTGGGACAGGGGGCGGATCAGCCCCAGCATTTT.

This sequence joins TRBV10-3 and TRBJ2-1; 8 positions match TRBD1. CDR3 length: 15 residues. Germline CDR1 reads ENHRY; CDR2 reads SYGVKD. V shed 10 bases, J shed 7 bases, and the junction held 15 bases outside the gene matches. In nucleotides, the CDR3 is TGTGCCACCGGCTCCACGGACAGGGTAAAGAATGAGCAGTTCTTC. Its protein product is CATGSTDRVKNEQFF.

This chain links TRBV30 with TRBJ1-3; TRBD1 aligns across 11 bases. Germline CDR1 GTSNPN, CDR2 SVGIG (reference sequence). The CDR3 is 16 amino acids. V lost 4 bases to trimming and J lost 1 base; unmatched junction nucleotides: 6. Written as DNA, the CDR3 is TGTGCCTGGACCGGCGGACAGGGGGCTTCTGGAAACACCATATATTTT. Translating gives CAWTGGQGASGNTIYF.

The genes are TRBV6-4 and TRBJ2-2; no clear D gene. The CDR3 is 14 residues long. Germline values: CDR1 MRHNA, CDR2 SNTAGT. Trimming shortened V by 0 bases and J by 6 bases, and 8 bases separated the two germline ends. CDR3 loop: CASSDSTQAGELFF. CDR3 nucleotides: TGTGCCAGCAGTGACTCAACGCAGGCCGGGGAGCTGTTTTTT.

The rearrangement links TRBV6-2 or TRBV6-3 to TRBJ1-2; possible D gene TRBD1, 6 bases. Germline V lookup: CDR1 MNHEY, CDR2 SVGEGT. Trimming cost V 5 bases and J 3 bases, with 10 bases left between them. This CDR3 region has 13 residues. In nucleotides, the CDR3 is TGTGCCAGCAGTCCAGGGGAAGACTATGGCTACACCTTC. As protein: CASSPGEDYGYTF.

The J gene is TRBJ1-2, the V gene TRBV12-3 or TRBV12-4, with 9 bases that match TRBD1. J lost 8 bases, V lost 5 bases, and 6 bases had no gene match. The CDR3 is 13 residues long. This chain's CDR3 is CASSEQGARGYTF. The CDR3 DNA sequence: TGTGCCAGCAGTGAACAGGGGGCTAGGGGCTACACCTTC.

CDR3 loop: CASSSGLAGLTDTQYF. The CDR3 nucleotides are TGTGCCAGCAGCTCCGGACTAGCGGGACTGACAGATACGCAGTATTTT. The V call is TRBV7-2, the J call TRBJ2-3, with 12 bases lining up with TRBD2. Germline CDR1 and CDR2: SGHTA and FQGNSA. Trimming removed 4 bases from V and 3 bases from J; junction bases left unmatched: 5. This CDR3 comprises 16 residues.

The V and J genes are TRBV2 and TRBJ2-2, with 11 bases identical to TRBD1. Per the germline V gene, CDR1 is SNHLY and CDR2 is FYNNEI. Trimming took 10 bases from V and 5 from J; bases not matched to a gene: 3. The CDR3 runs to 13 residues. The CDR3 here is CANWDRGTGELFF. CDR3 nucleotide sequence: TGTGCCAACTGGGACAGGGGGACCGGGGAGCTGTTTTTT. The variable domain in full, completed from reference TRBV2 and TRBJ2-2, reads EPEVTQTPSHQVTQMGQEVILRCVPISNHLYFYWYRQILGQKVEFLVSFYNNEISEKSEIFDDQFSVERPDGSNFTLKIRSTKLEDSAMYFCANWDRGTGELFFGEGSRLTVL.

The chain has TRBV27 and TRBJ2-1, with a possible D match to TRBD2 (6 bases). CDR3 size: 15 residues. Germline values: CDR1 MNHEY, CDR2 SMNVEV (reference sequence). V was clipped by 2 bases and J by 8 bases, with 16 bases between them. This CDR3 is CASSLGDSRGDEQFF. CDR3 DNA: TGTGCCAGCAGTTTAGGGGACTCTAGAGGCGATGAGCAGTTCTTC.

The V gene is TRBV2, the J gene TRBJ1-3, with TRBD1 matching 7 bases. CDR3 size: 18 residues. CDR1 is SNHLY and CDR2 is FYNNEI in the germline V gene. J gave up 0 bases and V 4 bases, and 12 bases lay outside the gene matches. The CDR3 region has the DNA TGTGCCAGCAGTGCGTTGACAGGGCCTTTGTCCTCTGGAAACACCATATATTTT. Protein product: CASSALTGPLSSGNTIYF. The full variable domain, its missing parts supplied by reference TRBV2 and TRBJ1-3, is EPEVTQTPSHQVTQMGQEVILRCVPISNHLYFYWYRQILGQKVEFLVSFYNNEISEKSEIFDDQFSVERPDGSNFTLKIRSTKLEDSAMYFCASSALTGPLSSGNTIYFGEGSWLTVV.

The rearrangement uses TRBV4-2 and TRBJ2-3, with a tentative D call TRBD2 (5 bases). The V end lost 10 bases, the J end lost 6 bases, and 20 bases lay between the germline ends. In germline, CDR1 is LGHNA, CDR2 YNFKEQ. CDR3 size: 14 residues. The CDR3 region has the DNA TGTGCCACCCAAATAGCGCCCGCTAGGGATACGCAGTATTTT. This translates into CATQIAPARDTQYF.

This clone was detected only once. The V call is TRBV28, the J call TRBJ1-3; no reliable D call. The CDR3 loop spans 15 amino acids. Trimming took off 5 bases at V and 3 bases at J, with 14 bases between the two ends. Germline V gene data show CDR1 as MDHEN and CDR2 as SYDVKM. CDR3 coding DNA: TGTGCCAGCAGTAGCGGAGCGCAGGATGGAAACACCATATATTTT. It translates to CASSSGAQDGNTIYF.

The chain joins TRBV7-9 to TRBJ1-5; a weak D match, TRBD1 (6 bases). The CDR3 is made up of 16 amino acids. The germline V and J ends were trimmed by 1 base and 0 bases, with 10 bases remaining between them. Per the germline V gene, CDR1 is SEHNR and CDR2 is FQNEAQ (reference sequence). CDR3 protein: CASSLGAGASNQPQHF. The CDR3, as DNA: TGTGCCAGCAGCTTAGGCGCAGGGGCTAGCAATCAGCCCCAGCATTTT.

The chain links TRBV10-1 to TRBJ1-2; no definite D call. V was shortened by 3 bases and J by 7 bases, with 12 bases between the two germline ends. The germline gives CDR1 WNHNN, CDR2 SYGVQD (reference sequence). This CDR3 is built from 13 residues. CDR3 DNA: TGCGCCAGCAGTGATCAGGCGCGGGGTGGCTACACCTTC. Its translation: CASSDQARGGYTF.

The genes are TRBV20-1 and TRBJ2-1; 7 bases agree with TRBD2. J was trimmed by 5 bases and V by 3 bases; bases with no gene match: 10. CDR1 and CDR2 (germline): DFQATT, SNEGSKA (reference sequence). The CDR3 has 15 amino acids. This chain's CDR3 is CSASSAGVAHNEQFF. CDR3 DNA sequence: TGCAGTGCTAGTTCGGCGGGAGTTGCCCACAATGAGCAGTTCTTC.